The T cell receptor (beta chain) under discussion was sequenced for a study of CD8 T cells in ankylosing spondylitis. TCRdb processed the 5' RACE reads anew with MiXCR; each CDR3 protein has one entry. The sample lists more than 300,000 distinct CDR3 sequences, approximately 8% occurring once. As concerns this clonotype: The antigen is not known.

Study-level points and caveats: Apparently characteristic of ankylosing spondylitis blood was a TCR beta motif (about 8 highly homologous variants).

The sample consisted of blood, either unsorted or a sorted T cell fraction (not recorded which). The origin of this receptor is a male donor with ankylosing spondylitis.

Written as DNA, the CDR3 is TGTGCCAGCAGTTTATATCGGTCCGGGGGCGACGGCAATCAGCCCCAGCATTTT. Translating it yields CASSLYRSGGDGNQPQHF. The chain recombines TRBV12-3 or TRBV12-4 with TRBJ1-5; possibly TRBD1 for D (6 bases). The CDR3 sequence is 18 residues long. Deletions cut 2 bases from V and 2 bases from J, with 19 bases between.